This T cell receptor (beta chain) was recorded in a study of blood T cells in healthy people across ages. The CDR3 is 15 residues long. Trimming left V 1 base short and J 1 base short, with 10 bases between. From germline, CDR1 is KGHSH and CDR2 LQKENI. Combining a sample-barcoded 5' primer with a J-beta primer mix, a second PCR ran for about 7 to 11 cycles. MiXCR, applied by TCRdb to the 5' RACE reads, yields one record per CDR3 protein. The sample records approximately 770,000 distinct CDR3 sequences, 58% being singletons. The chain recombines TRBV18 with TRBJ2-5; D remains ambiguous. This TCR was recovered from a man in his thirties or forties in good health. Specimen: blood. The CDR3 bases are TGTGCCAGCTCACCACGGGCAGCCCTCCAAGAGACCCAGTACTTC. Residues: CASSPRAALQETQYF.